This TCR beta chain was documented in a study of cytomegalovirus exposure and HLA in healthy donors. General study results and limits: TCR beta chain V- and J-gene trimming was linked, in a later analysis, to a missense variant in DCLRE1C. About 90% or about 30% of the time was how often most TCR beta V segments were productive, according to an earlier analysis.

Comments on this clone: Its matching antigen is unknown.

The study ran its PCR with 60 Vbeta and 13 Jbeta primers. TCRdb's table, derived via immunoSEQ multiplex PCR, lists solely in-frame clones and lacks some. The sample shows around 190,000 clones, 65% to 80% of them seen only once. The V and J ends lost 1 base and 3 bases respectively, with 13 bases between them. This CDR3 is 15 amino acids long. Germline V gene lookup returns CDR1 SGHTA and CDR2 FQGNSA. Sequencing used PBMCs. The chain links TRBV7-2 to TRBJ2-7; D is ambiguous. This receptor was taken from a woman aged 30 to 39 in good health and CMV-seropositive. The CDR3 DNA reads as TGTGCCAGCAGCTTAGATTGGCGGTTGAGCTACGAGCAGTACTTC. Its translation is CASSLDWRLSYEQYF.